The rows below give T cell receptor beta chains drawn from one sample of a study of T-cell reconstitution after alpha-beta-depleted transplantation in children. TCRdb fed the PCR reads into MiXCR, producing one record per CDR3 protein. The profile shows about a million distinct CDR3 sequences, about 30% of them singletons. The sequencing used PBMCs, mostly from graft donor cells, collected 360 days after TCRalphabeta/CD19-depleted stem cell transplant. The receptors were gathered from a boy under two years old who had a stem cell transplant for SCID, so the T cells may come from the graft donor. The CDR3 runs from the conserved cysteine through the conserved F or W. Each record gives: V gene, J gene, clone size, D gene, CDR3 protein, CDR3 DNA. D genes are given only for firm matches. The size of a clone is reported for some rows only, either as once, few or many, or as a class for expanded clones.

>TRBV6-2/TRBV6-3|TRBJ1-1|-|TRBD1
CASRGQGARTEAFF
TGTGCCAGCAGGGGACAGGGGGCAAGGACTGAAGCTTTCTTT
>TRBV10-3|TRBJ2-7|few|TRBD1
CAIRTGGISYEQYF
TGTGCCATCAGGACAGGGGGCATCTCCTACGAGCAGTACTTC
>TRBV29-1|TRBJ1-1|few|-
CSVIGGRVVTEAFF
TGCAGCGTTATCGGGGGGCGCGTAGTCACTGAAGCTTTCTTT
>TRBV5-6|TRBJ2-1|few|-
CASSLGTPGGQFF
TGTGCCAGCAGCTTAGGGACCCCCGGCGGGCAGTTCTTC
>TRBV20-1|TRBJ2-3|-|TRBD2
CSARGGLAGKVGADTQYF
TGCAGTGCTAGAGGAGGCCTAGCGGGGAAGGTGGGCGCAGATACGCAGTATTTT
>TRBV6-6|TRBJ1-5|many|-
CASSYDSNQPQHF
TGTGCCAGCAGTTACGATAGCAATCAGCCCCAGCATTTT
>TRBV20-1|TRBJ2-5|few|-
CSARVSATQETQYF
TGCAGTGCTAGAGTCTCGGCCACCCAAGAGACCCAGTACTTC
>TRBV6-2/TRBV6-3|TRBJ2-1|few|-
CASSYPYVGSSYNEQFF
TGTGCCAGCAGTTACCCTTACGTGGGTAGCTCCTACAATGAGCAGTTCTTC
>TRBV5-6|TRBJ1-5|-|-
CASSLKPGANQPQHF
TGTGCCAGCAGCTTGAAACCAGGGGCAAATCAGCCCCAGCATTTT
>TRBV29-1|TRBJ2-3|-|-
CSVASDYTDTQYF
TGCAGCGTTGCCAGTGACTACACAGATACGCAGTATTTT
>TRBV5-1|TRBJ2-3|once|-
CASSLLFTDTQYF
TGCGCCAGCAGCCTACTTTTCACAGATACGCAGTATTTT
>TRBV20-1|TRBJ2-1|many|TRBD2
CSARLAGALNNEQFF
TGCAGTGCTCGACTAGCGGGGGCCCTGAACAATGAGCAGTTCTTC
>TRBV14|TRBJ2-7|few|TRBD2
CASSQEWGGEQYF
TGTGCCAGCAGCCAAGAGTGGGGGGGCGAGCAGTACTTC
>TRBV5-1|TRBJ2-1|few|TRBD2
CASSPTSGGSNEQFF
TGCGCCAGCAGCCCCACTAGCGGGGGGTCCAATGAGCAGTTCTTC
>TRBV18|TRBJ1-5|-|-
CASSSLSQGRDSNQPQHF
TGTGCCAGCTCATCACTGTCCCAGGGACGGGATAGCAATCAGCCCCAGCATTTT
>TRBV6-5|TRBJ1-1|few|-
CASSYLFGVGSEAFF
TGTGCCAGCAGTTACCTCTTCGGTGTAGGGTCTGAAGCTTTCTTT
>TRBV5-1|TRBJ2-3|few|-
CASSFVAPGPTDTQYF
TGCGCCAGCAGCTTCGTGGCCCCGGGACCCACAGATACGCAGTATTTT
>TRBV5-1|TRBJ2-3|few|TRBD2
CASSSDIGGAVINTDTQYF
TGCGCCAGCAGCAGTGATATCGGGGGGGCAGTCATTAACACAGATACGCAGTATTTT
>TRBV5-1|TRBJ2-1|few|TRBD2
CASSLGLAGVRGEEQFF
TGCGCCAGCAGCTTGGGTCTAGCGGGGGTCAGGGGCGAGGAGCAGTTCTTC
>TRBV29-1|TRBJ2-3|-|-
CSVEVGTQYF
TGCAGCGTTGAAGTGGGTACGCAGTATTTT
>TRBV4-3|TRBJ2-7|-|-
CASSQGTAAYEQYF
TGCGCCAGCAGCCAAGGGACGGCCGCCTACGAGCAGTACTTC
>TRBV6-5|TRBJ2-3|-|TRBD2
CASSYSGFSGGAPADTQYF
TGTGCCAGCAGTTACTCGGGCTTCAGCGGGGGGGCCCCGGCAGATACGCAGTATTTT
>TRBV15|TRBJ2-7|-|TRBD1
CATSSGQGSHEQYF
TGTGCCACCAGCAGTGGACAGGGATCCCACGAGCAGTACTTC
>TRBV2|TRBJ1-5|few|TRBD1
CASSDQDRGFSQPQHF
TGTGCCAGCAGTGACCAGGACAGGGGTTTCAGTCAGCCCCAGCATTTT
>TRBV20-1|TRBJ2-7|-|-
CSARGMRGSYEQYF
TGCAGTGCTAGAGGGATGAGGGGGTCCTACGAGCAGTACTTC
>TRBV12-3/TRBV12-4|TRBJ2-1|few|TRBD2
CASNPRGGSNEQFF
TGTGCCAGCAATCCAAGGGGAGGGTCCAATGAGCAGTTCTTC
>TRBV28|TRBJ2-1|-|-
CASSIWYEQFF
TGTGCCAGCAGTATCTGGTATGAGCAGTTCTTC
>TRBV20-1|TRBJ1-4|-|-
CSAREPRGTNEKLFF
TGCAGTGCTAGGGAACCACGGGGAACTAATGAAAAACTGTTTTTT
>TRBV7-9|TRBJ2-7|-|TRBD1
CASCLGHPGTGSYEQYF
TGTGCCAGCTGCTTAGGGCACCCCGGGACAGGGTCCTACGAGCAGTACTTC
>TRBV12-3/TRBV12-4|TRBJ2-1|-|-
CASSLKSPSYNEQFF
TGTGCCAGCAGTTTAAAAAGTCCGTCCTACAATGAGCAGTTCTTC
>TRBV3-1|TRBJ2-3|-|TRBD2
CASSPGTSGGHHTDTQYF
TGTGCCAGCAGCCCAGGGACTAGCGGGGGCCACCACACAGATACGCAGTATTTT
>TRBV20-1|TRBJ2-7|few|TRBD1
CSASGQGVTYEQYF
TGCAGTGCCTCTGGACAGGGGGTAACCTACGAGCAGTACTTC
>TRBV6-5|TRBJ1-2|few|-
CASSYSRLHGYTF
TGTGCCAGCAGTTACTCGAGGCTCCATGGCTACACCTTC
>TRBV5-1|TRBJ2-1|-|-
CASSLTLGGGSSNEQFF
TGCGCCAGCAGCTTGACCCTAGGAGGGGGCTCAAGTAATGAGCAGTTCTTC
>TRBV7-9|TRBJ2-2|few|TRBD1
CASSLVGQGGTGELFF
TGTGCCAGCAGCTTAGTGGGACAGGGCGGCACCGGGGAGCTGTTTTTT
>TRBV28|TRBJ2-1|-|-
CASSPVPSYNEQFF
TGTGCCAGCAGTCCTGTCCCCTCCTACAATGAGCAGTTCTTC
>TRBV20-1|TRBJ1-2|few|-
CSARDRAAYGYTF
TGCAGTGCTAGAGACAGGGCCGCCTATGGCTACACCTTC
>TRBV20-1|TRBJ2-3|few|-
CSATPGTPGADTQYF
TGCAGTGCTACTCCCGGGACCCCGGGGGCAGATACGCAGTATTTT
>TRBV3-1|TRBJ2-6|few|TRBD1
CASSLSPRDRASGANVLTF
TGTGCCAGCAGCCTATCCCCACGGGACAGGGCCTCTGGGGCCAACGTCCTGACTTTC